These T cell receptor beta chains were read from a single sample in a study of PD-1 blockade in classical Hodgkin lymphoma. Data came from immunoSEQ multiplex PCR; TCRdb stores just in-frame clones and leaves some out. The sample has about 58,000 clones; 91% are singletons. Here the sequenced sample was peripheral blood mononuclear cells (PBMCs), taken before the second cycle of nivolumab. Receptor source: a human donor with classical Hodgkin lymphoma. Each CDR3 is given without its conserved first and last residue. The size of a clone is reported for some rows only, either as once, few or many, or as a class for expanded clones.

CDR3 | size | V | length
AWRIGPNYGYT | . | TRBV30 | 11
ASSQDVGPPSGNTIY | . | TRBV4-1 | 15
ASTIGTGTYEQY | . | TRBV6-4 | 12
AWTGGYEQY | . | TRBV30 | 9
ASSLGANEKLF | . | TRBV5-4 | 11
ASSFDRLAYEQY | . | TRBV11-2 | 12
ASSRSGVGYEQY | . | TRBV7-6 | 12
ASSARTGGNTIY | . | TRBV9 | 12
ASSPRRAGGADTQY | . | TRBV7-7 | 14
ASSVASGELF | . | TRBV9 | 10
ASSPPERERGNEQF | . | TRBV9 | 14
ASSIAGPDRGSGNTIY | . | TRBV19 | 16
ASSDSRGMTDTQY | . | TRBV11-2 | 13
ASSETSVNEQF | . | TRBV25-1 | 11
ASSSTGGLANYGYT | once | TRBV7-9 | 14
ASGGSGIDTQY | . | TRBV7-9 | 11
ASKGGQGEGYGYT | . | TRBV6-6 | 13